Presented here are 7 T cell receptor beta chains from one specimen sequenced in a study of beta chain features in type 1 diabetes. Every bit of the isolated RNA underwent reverse transcription, so sequencing read expressed TCRB transcripts. The protocol was immunoSEQ multiplex PCR, while the TCRdb copy is restricted to in-frame clones and leaves out a portion. This table has 970,000 or so clones, 17% appearing once. The specimen was naive CD4+ T cells from blood. The receptors here all came from a woman between 18 and 30 years old in good health.

This clone was detected a few times. V usage is TRBV11-3 and J usage is TRBJ2-3; unclear D gene. The germline CDR1 and CDR2 sequences are SGHNT and YENEEA. Trimming took 10 bases from V and 2 from J, leaving 16 bases between them. The CDR3 contains 14 residues. This chain's CDR3 is CATMTIRVTDTQYF. CDR3 DNA: TGTGCCACTATGACAATCCGGGTCACAGATACGCAGTATTTT.

The V call is TRBV7-2, the J call TRBJ2-5, with TRBD2 identical over 10 bases. This CDR3 comprises 15 residues. Per germline, CDR1 SGHTA and CDR2 FQGNSA. V shed 3 bases, J shed 6 bases, and the junction held 7 bases outside the gene matches. The CDR3 DNA reads as TGTGCCAGCAGCTTCGCCGGGACTAGCGTGCAGACCCAGTACTTC. Translation: CASSFAGTSVQTQYF.

The rearrangement joins TRBV7-2 to TRBJ1-1; TRBD1 might be the D (6 bases). The CDR3 is 19 residues long. Deletions cut 1 base from V and 0 bases from J, with 21 bases between. Germline lookup yields CDR1 SGHTA and CDR2 FQGNSA. The CDR3 DNA follows: TGTGCCAGCAGCTTAGGATGGGGCAGGGGCCAATATGTGAACACTGAAGCTTTCTTT. It encodes CASSLGWGRGQYVNTEAFF.

This clone has just a few counts. This rearrangement joins TRBV7-8 to TRBJ2-2, with 7 bases matching TRBD2. The CDR3 is 16 amino acids. CDR1 and CDR2 (germline): SGHVS, FQNEAQ. The V gene end was trimmed by 1 base and the J gene end by 3 bases; junction bases not matched to a gene: 5. The CDR3 DNA reads as TGTGCCAGCAGCTTAGTTGCGGGAGTCGACACCGGGGAGCTGTTTTTT. It yields the protein CASSLVAGVDTGELFF. The full variable domain, completed using reference TRBV7-8 and TRBJ2-2, is GAGVSQSPRYKVAKRGQDVALRCDPISGHVSLFWYQQALGQGPEFLTYFQNEAQLDKSGLPSDRFFAERPEGSVSTLKIQRTQQEDSAVYLCASSLVAGVDTGELFFGEGSRLTVL.

J is TRBJ2-7 and V is TRBV5-1, with unresolved D. The germline CDR1 and CDR2 sequences are SGHRS and YFSETQ. The CDR3 consists of 15 residues. V lost 6 bases and J lost 2, with 18 bases in between. The CDR3 bases are TGCGCCAGCACCTCCGGAGCTCACGGACCCTACGAGCAGTACTTC. It yields the protein CASTSGAHGPYEQYF. Full variable domain (rest looked up from reference TRBV5-1 and TRBJ2-7): KAGVTQTPRYLIKTRGQQVTLSCSPISGHRSVSWYQQTPGQGLQFLFEYFSETQRNKGNFPGRFSGRQFSNSRSEMNVSTLELGDSALYLCASTSGAHGPYEQYFGPGTRLTVT.

This clone has only a few counts. The V gene is TRBV7-9, the J gene TRBJ2-5, with a possible D match to TRBD2 (5 bases). The CDR3 has 13 amino acids. Germline loops: CDR1 SEHNR, CDR2 FQNEAQ (reference sequence). The germline V and J ends were trimmed by 1 base and 9 bases, with 12 bases remaining between them. In DNA, the CDR3 is TGTGCCAGCAGCTTAGTAACTGGGGAGCCCCAGTACTTC. Translation gives CASSLVTGEPQYF.

As concerns this clone: The sample carries other DNA sequences with the same CDR3. This chain links TRBV5-1 with TRBJ1-2; D is unclear. The CDR3 covers 12 residues. Germline loops: CDR1 SGHRS, CDR2 YFSETQ. V lost 0 bases and J 5 bases, leaving 5 bases between the germline ends. The CDR3 protein is CASSLDRYGYTF. DNA of the CDR3: TGCGCCAGCAGCTTGGATAGATATGGCTACACCTTC.